This T cell receptor beta chain emerged from a study of graft-versus-host responses after intestinal transplantation. Study summary: Recipients uniformly received anti-thymocyte globulin induction, followed by tacrolimus and steroids for about three years. Study-wide results and caveats: Recipient-marrow GvH clones were detected, some having first appeared in ileum or blood.

Measured with immunoSEQ multiplex PCR; TCRdb has only the in-frame clones, and not every one. Counted here are about 47,000 clones, 85% to 95% occurring once; the ten biggest clones make up around 0.25%. Of note for this clone: The antigen is unknown.

Specimen: unstimulated CD8+ T cells sorted from spleen or lymph node cells, collected before transplant. The receptor's source is a human donor who was the organ donor for an intestinal transplant.

DNA for the CDR3: TGTGCCAGCAATAGATGTCGAGAGTACGAAAGGACCTATGGCTACACCTTC. It translates to CASNRCREYERTYGYTF. The rearrangement joins TRBV5-2 to TRBJ1-2. TRBV5-2 is a known pseudogene. The CDR3 spans 17 residues.